This T cell receptor (beta chain) was captured in a study of CD8+CD57+ T cells in acquired aplastic anemia. Concerning this clonotype: Its antigen is unknown.

The template used for profiling TCR beta VDJ and CDR3 was genomic DNA. TCRdb re-called the reads through MiXCR, storing one row per CDR3 protein. The table lists about 120,000 distinct CDR3 sequences, roughly 55% of them singletons, with roughly 28% in the top ten. In germline, CDR1 is SGHAT, CDR2 FQNNGV. Trimming stripped 5 bases from V and 0 bases from J, with 11 bases between. The CDR3 extends over 15 amino acids. Findings and caveats of the study: Shared by patients and controls, fewer than 30 CD8+ CDR3s were abundant in patients.

Individuals selected for sequencing had exhibited CD8+CD57+ cell expansion on flow cytometry. The rearrangement uses TRBV11-2 and TRBJ2-1; weak D call: TRBD2 (6 bases). The receptor comes from a human donor with aplastic anemia. Sequencing was carried out using sorted CD4+, CD8+, or CD8+CD57+ T cells (not recorded which) from PBMCs. The CDR3 loop is CASSGGPGSYNEQFF. Here the CDR3 DNA reads TGTGCCAGCAGCGGAGGGCCAGGCTCCTACAATGAGCAGTTCTTC.